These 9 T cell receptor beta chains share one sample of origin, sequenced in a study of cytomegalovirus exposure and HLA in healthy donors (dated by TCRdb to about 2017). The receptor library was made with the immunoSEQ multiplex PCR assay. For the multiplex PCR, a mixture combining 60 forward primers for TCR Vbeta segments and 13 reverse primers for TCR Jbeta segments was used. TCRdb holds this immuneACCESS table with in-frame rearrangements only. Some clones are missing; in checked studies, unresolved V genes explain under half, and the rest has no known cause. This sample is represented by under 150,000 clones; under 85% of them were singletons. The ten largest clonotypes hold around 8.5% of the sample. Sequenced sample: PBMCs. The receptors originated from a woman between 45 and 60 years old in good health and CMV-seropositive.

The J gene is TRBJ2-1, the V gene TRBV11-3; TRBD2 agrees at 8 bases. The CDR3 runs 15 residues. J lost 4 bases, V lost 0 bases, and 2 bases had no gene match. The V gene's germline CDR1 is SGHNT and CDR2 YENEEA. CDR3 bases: TGTGCCAGCAGCTTAGATAGCGGGACATACAATGAGCAGTTCTTC. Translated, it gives CASSLDSGTYNEQFF.

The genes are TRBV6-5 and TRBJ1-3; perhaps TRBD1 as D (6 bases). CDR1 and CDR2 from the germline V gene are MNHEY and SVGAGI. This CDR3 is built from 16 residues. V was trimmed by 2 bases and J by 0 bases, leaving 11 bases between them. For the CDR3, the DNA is TGTGCCAGCAGTTACAACAGGGCGAGCTCTGGAAACACCATATATTTT. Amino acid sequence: CASSYNRASSGNTIYF.

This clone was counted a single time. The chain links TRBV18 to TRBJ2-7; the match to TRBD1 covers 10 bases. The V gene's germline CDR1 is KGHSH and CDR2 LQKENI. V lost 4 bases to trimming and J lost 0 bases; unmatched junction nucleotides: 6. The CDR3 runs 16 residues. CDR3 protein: CASSLTRTGGSYEQYF. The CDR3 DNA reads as TGTGCCAGCTCACTTACCAGGACAGGGGGCTCCTACGAGCAGTACTTC.

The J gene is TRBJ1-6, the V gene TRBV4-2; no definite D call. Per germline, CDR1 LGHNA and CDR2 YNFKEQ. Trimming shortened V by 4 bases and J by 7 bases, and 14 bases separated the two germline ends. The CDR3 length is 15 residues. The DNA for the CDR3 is TGTGCCAGCAGCCGGGGATTGGGCGGGAATTCACCCCTCCACTTT. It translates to CASSRGLGGNSPLHF.

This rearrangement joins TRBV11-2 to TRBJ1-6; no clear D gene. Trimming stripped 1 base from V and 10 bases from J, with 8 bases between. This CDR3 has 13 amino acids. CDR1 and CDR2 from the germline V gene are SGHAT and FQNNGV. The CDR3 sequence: CASSLGTRSPLHF. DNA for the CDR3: TGTGCCAGCAGCTTAGGAACGAGGTCACCCCTCCACTTT.

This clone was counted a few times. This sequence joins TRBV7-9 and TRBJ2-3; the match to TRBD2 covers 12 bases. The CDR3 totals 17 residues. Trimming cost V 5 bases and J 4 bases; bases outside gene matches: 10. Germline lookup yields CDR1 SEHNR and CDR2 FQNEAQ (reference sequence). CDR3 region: CASSLPPGLAGSDTQYF. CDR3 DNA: TGTGCCAGCAGCCTTCCCCCGGGACTAGCGGGTTCAGATACGCAGTATTTT.

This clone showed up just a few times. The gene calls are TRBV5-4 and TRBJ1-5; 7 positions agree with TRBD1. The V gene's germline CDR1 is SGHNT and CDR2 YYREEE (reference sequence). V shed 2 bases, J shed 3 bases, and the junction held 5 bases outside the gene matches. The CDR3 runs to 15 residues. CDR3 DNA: TGTGCCAGCAGCTTACAGGGGCACGACAATCAGCCCCAGCATTTT. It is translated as CASSLQGHDNQPQHF.

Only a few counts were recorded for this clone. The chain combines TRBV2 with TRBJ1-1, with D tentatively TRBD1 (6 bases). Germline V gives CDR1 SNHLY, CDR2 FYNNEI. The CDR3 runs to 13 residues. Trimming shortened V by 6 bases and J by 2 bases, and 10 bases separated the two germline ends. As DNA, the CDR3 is TGTGCCAGCAGCCCGGACAGCAACACTGAAGCTTTCTTT. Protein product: CASSPDSNTEAFF.

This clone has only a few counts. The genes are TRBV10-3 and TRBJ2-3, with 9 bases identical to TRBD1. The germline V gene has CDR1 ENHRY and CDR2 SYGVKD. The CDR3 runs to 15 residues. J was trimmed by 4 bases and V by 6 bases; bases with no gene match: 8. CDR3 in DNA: TGTGCCATCAGGTCGGGACAGGGTAACGCAGATACGCAGTATTTT. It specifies CAIRSGQGNADTQYF.